This TCR beta chain was sequenced for a study of T cells after yellow fever vaccination. Study-wide points: Booster samples showed a return of most primary-vaccination clones (roughly 96% CD4, 80% to 90% CD8).

The V gene's germline CDR1 is SGHRS and CDR2 YFSETQ. V dropped 5 bases and J dropped 0 bases, with 15 bases sitting between them. This CDR3 has 15 amino acids. As for this clonotype: What it binds is unknown.

By 5'RACE template switching, TCR cDNA was produced, with a universal primer site and UMIs added in the process. TCRdb fed the 5' RACE reads into MiXCR, producing one record per CDR3 protein. The sample holds some 560,000 distinct CDR3 sequences, 17% seen once. This sequence was found in a man aged 18-30 years who received the YFV17D yellow fever vaccine. The chain couples TRBV5-1 to TRBJ2-7, with D possibly matching TRBD1 (5 bases). The sequencing used PBMCs, collected more than 4 days after the first yellow fever vaccination. CDR3 coding DNA: TGCGCCAGCAGAGACAGTCTTTTGAACTCCTACGAGCAGTACTTC. This codes for CASRDSLLNSYEQYF.